This paragraph reports one T cell receptor beta chain. The antigen is unknown. This sample was included in a study of molecular identifiers for immune sequencing clone quantification. Whole-study results and caveats: Effector cells kept over 97% of their molecules in clones above 20 RNA copies, while naive cells kept under 1% there. In cases of identical TCR molecules sharing a barcode, highly expanded clone sizes could be underestimated.

Libraries for naive CD8 T cells, which were made from 20,000 to 1,000,000 sorted cells, drew on 10%, 30% or 50% of the RNA. Germline V gene lookup returns CDR1 MNHEY and CDR2 SVGAGI. Trimming removed 5 bases at V and 2 bases at J, with 11 bases between. The CDR3 spans 14 residues. Listed TCR primers and previously described methods were used for bulk TCR libraries. TCRdb independently ran MiXCR on the PCR reads; one entry per CDR3 protein. The sample consists of 40,000 to 50,000 distinct CDR3 sequences, 15% to 20% of them appearing once. This chain connects TRBV6-5 to TRBJ2-3; D is unclear. The sequenced sample was naive CD8+ T cells from blood, with Jurkat cell RNA spiked in. This sample's subset: FACS-sorted CD8+CD4-CCR7+CD45RA+ naive T cells. This clonotype was sampled from a human donor in good health. Some libraries in this study had Jurkat cell RNA spiked in. The CDR3 sequence is CASSQPEDTDTQYF. As DNA, the CDR3 is TGTGCCAGCAGTCAACCAGAAGACACAGATACGCAGTATTTT.